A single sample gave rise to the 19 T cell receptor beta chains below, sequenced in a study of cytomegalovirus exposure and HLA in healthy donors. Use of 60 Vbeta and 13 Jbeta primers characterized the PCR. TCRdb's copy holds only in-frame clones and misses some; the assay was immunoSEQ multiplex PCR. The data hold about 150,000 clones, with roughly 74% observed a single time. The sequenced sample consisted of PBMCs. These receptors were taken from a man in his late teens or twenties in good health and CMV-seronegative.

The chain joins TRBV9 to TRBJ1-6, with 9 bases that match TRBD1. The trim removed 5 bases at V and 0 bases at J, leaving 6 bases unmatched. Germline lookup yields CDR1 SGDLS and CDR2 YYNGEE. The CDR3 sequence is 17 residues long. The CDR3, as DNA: TGTGCCAGCAGTCCCGGGACAGGGAGCTCCTATAATTCACCCCTCCACTTT. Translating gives CASSPGTGSSYNSPLHF.

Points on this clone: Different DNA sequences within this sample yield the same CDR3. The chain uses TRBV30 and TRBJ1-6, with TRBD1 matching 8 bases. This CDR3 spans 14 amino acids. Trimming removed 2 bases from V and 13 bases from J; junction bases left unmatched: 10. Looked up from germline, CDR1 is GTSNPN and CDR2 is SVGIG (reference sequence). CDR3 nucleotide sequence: TGTGCCTGGAGTCAAGGACAGGGAGAGTCGCCCCTCCACTTT. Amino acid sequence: CAWSQGQGESPLHF.

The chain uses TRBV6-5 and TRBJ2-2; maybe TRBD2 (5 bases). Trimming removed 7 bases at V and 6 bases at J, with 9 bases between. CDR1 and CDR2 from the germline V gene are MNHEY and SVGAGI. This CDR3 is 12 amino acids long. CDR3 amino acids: CASTDYPGELFF. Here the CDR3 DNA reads TGTGCCAGCACCGACTACCCCGGGGAGCTGTTTTTT.

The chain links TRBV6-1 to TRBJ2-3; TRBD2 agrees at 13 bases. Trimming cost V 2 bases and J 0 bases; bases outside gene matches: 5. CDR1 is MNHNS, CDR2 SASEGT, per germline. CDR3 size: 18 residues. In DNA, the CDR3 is TGTGCCAGCAGTGAAAGGACTAGCGGGGGAACTAGCACAGATACGCAGTATTTT. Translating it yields CASSERTSGGTSTDTQYF.

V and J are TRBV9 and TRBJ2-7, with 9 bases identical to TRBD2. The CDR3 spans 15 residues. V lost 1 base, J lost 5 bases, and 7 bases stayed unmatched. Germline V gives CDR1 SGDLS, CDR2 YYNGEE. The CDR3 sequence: CASSVRGTSNNEQYF. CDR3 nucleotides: TGTGCCAGCAGCGTAAGGGGGACTAGCAACAACGAGCAGTACTTC.

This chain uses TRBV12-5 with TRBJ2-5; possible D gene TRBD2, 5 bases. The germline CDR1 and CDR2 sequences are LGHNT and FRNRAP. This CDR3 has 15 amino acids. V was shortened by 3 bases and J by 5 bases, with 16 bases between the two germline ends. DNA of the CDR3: TGTGCTAGTGGTTTAGGTTCGGGGAGAGGCGAGACCCAGTACTTC. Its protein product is CASGLGSGRGETQYF.

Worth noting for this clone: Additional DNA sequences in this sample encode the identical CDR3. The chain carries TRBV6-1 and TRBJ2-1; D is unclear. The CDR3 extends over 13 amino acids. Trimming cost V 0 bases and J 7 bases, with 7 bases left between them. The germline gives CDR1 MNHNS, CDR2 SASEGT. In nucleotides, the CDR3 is TGTGCCAGCAGTGAAGCGCCTATTAATGAGCAGTTCTTC. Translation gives CASSEAPINEQFF.

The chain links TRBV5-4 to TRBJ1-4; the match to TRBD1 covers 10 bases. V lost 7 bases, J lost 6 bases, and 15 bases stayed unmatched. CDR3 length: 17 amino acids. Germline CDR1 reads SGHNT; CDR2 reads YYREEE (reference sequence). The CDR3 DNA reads TGTGCCAGCTCGCTTGGGGGGTTCGGGACAGGGGATGAAAAACTGTTTTTT. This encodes CASSLGGFGTGDEKLFF.

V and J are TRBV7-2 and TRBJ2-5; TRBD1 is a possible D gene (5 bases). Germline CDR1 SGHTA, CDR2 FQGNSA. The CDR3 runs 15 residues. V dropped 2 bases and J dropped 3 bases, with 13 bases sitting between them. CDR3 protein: CASSLNKGMEETQYF. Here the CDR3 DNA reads TGTGCCAGCAGCTTAAATAAGGGGATGGAAGAGACCCAGTACTTC.

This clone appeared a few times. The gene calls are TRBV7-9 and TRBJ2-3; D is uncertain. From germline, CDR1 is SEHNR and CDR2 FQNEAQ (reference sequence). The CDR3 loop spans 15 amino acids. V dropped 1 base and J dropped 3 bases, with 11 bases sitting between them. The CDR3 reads CASSLGQIGTDTQYF. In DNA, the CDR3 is TGTGCCAGCAGCTTAGGACAAATCGGTACAGATACGCAGTATTTT.

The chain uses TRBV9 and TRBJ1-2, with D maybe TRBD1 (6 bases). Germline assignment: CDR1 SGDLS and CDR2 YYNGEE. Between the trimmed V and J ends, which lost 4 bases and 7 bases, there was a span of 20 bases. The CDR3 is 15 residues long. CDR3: CASSTPQRGAGGYTF. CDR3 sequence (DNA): TGTGCCAGCAGCACCCCCCAGCGGGGGGCTGGTGGCTACACCTTC.

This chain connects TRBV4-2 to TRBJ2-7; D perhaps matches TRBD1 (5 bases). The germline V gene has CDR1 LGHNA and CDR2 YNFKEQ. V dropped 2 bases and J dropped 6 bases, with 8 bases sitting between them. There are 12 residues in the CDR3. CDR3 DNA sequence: TGTGCCAGCAGCCAAATAACAGGCGAGCAGTACTTC. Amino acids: CASSQITGEQYF.

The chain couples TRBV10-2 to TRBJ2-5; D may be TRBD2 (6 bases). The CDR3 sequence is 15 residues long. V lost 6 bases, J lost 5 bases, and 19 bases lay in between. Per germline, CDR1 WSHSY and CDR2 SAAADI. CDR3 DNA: TGCGCCAGCAGGGAAGGACCGTCAAGCGGGGAGACCCAGTACTTC. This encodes CASREGPSSGETQYF.

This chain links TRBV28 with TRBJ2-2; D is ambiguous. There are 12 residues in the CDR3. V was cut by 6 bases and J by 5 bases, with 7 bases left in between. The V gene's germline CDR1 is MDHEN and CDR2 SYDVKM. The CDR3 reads CASRRSTGELFF. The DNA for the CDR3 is TGTGCCAGCAGGAGAAGTACCGGGGAGCTGTTTTTT. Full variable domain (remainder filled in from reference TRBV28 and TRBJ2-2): DVKVTQSSRYLVKRTGEKVFLECVQDMDHENMFWYRQDPGLGLRLIYFSYDVKMKEKGDIPEGYSVSREKKERFSLILESASTNQTSMYLCASRRSTGELFFGEGSRLTVL.

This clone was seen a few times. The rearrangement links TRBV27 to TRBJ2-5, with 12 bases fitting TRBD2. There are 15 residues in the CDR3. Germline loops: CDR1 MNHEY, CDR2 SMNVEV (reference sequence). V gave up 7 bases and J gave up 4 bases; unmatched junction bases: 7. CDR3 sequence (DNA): TGTGCCAGCACTGGACTAGCGGGGCCCCGAGAGACCCAGTACTTC. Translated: CASTGLAGPRETQYF.

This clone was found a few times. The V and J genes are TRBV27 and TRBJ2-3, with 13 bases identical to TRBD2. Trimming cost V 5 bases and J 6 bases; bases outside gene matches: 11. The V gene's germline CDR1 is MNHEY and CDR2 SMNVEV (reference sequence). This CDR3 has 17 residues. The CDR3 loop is CASSRLAGGPQGDTQYF. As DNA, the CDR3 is TGTGCCAGCAGTCGACTAGCGGGGGGACCACAGGGGGATACGCAGTATTTT.

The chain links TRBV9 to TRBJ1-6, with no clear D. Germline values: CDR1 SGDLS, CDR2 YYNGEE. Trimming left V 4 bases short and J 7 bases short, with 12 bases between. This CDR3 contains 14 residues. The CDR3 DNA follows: TGTGCCAGCAGCCCCCGCCCCAGGAATTCACCCCTCCACTTT. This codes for CASSPRPRNSPLHF.

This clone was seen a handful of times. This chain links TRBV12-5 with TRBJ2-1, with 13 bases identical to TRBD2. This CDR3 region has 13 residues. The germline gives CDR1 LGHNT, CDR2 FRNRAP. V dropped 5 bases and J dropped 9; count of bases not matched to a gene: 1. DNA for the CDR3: TGTGCTAGTGGTGGGACTAGCGGGACTGAGCAGTTCTTC. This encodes CASGGTSGTEQFF.

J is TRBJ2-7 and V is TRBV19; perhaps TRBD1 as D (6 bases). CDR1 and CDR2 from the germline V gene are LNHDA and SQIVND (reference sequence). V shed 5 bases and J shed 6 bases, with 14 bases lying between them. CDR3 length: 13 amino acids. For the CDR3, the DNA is TGTGCCAGTAGTTCGACGACAGGTACCGAGCAGTACGTC. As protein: CASSSTTGTEQYV.